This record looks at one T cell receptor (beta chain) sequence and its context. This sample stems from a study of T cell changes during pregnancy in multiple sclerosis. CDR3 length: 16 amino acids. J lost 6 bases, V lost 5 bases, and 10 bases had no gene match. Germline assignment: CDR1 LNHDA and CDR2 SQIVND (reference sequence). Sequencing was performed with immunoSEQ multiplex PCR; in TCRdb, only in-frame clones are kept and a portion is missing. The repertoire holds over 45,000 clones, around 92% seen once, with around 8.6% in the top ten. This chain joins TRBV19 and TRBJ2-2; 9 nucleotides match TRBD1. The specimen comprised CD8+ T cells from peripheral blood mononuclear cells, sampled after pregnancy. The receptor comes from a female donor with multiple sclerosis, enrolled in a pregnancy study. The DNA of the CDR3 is TGTGCCAGTAGTCTACCGGGACAGGGTTTTGCCGGGGAGCTGTTTTTT. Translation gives CASSLPGQGFAGELFF.